A selection of T cell receptor beta chains follows, all from one sample in a study of monozygotic twins with cystic fibrosis. Assay used: immunoSEQ multiplex PCR; TCRdb lists only in-frame clones, some missing. Here the sample spans around 36,000 clones, around 66% being singletons. Sequencing was carried out using blood. All receptors come from a girl aged 10-17 years with cystic fibrosis. The CDR3 runs from the conserved cysteine through the conserved F or W. A D gene is named only where the DNA matches it firmly. Size values are once, few and many counts, or a class for expanded clones, and some rows have none.

d_call j_call clone_size v_call cdr3_aa
TRBD2 TRBJ2-3 few TRBV5-4 CASSMGLAGGGPTDTQYF
NA TRBJ1-5 NA TRBV6-1 CASSESPTLLRAQHF
TRBD2 TRBJ2-2 NA TRBV4-3 CASSQEAGTSSGTGELFF
TRBD1 TRBJ2-3 NA TRBV5-1 CASSLGRGTQLTDTQYF
NA TRBJ2-3 NA TRBV30 CAWGRDTQYF
TRBD1 TRBJ1-2 NA TRBV25-1 CASSWDSHGYTF
NA TRBJ1-3 NA TRBV30 CAWGARAPSGNTIYF
NA TRBJ2-1 NA TRBV18 CASSPGLKRWNEQFF
TRBD1 TRBJ2-7 NA TRBV11-2 CASSLAGTAYGQYF
TRBD2 TRBJ2-7 NA TRBV10-3 CAISGGLVASYEQYF
TRBD2 TRBJ2-5 NA TRBV29-1 CSVESASGRTLKQETQYF
NA TRBJ1-1 NA TRBV5-6 CASSLVEGGTEAFF
NA TRBJ1-2 few TRBV30 CAWSFRGGYGYTF
NA TRBJ2-5 few TRBV4-2 CASSQEGGDGRQETQYF
NA TRBJ1-5 once TRBV19 CASRGQPQHF
TRBD2 TRBJ2-5 NA TRBV19 CASSTSAQETQYF
NA TRBJ1-1 few TRBV30 CAWTRGDTEAFF
NA TRBJ2-2 NA TRBV5-1 CASSLVRQNTGELFF
NA TRBJ1-5 NA TRBV15 CATSPWQVSGQPQHF
TRBD2 TRBJ2-7 NA TRBV7-8 CASRPGTSVYEQYF
NA TRBJ1-1 NA TRBV30 CAYEGTEAFF
TRBD2 TRBJ2-1 NA TRBV18 CASSSLAGLDNEQFF
TRBD2 TRBJ2-1 NA TRBV4-1 CASSQVGLEAHEQFF
NA TRBJ1-4 NA TRBV11-2 CASSLRGEKLFF
NA TRBJ2-2 NA TRBV9 CASSVGVSGGRTGELFF
NA TRBJ2-5 NA TRBV6-4 CASSVIQETQYF